What follows are 31 T cell receptor beta chains derived from one specimen sequenced in a study of spatial heterogeneity in lung cancer. Time point given: blood at routine non-recurrence follow-up after resection. TCRdb reprocessed the 5' RACE reads with MiXCR, giving one entry per CDR3 protein. The sample lists around 25,000 distinct CDR3 sequences, roughly 5.7% occurring once. Here the sequenced sample was PBMCs, taken at follow-up. These receptors were collected from a female donor with early-stage non-small cell lung cancer.

This clonotype ranks as medium-sized. This sequence joins TRBV6-1 and TRBJ2-2; possible D gene TRBD2, 6 bases. The CDR3 extends over 12 amino acids. The V gene lost 11 bases and the J gene lost 4 bases, with 11 bases spanning the gap. The germline gives CDR1 MNHNS, CDR2 SASEGT. The CDR3 sequence: CAGWRGTGELFF. CDR3 coding DNA: TGTGCCGGCTGGAGGGGCACCGGGGAGCTGTTTTTT.

This clonotype was seen ten or more times. The rearrangement joins TRBV5-1 to TRBJ2-3; 12 bases agree with TRBD2. Trimming took 5 bases from V and 2 from J; bases not matched to a gene: 9. This CDR3 comprises 17 residues. The germline CDR1 and CDR2 sequences are SGHRS and YFSETQ. This CDR3 is CASSHRTSGTLTDTQYF. For the CDR3, the DNA is TGCGCCAGCAGTCACAGGACTAGCGGGACCCTCACAGATACGCAGTATTTT.

Ten or more counts support this clonotype. J is TRBJ1-2 and V is TRBV4-2; no reliable D call. The CDR3 covers 12 residues. Trimming removed 2 bases from V and 6 bases from J, with 7 bases in between. Germline V gene data show CDR1 as LGHNA and CDR2 as YNFKEQ. CDR3 DNA sequence: TGTGCCAGCAGCCAATCAACTCATGGCTACACCTTC. The encoded protein is CASSQSTHGYTF.

This clonotype was observed at least ten times. This chain connects TRBV7-8 to TRBJ1-2; 8 bases are shared with TRBD1. The V gene end was trimmed by 1 base and the J gene end by 5 bases; junction bases not matched to a gene: 3. This CDR3 region has 14 residues. CDR1 is SGHVS and CDR2 is FQNEAQ in the germline V gene. The CDR3 is CASSLVDRAYGYTF. The CDR3 DNA reads TGTGCCAGCAGCTTAGTGGACAGGGCGTATGGCTACACCTTC.

The sample holds many counts of this clonotype. V and J are TRBV9 and TRBJ2-1; 7 bases map to TRBD2. The CDR3 is 11 residues long. Germline V gene data show CDR1 as SGDLS and CDR2 as YYNGEE. Germline trimming cut 4 bases from V and 9 bases from J; bases unmatched to any gene: 1. The CDR3 DNA reads as TGTGCCAGCAGCCCGGGGGGTGAGCAGTTCTTC. It translates to CASSPGGEQFF.

This clonotype was recorded many times. The J gene is TRBJ1-1, the V gene TRBV3-1; D is unclear. The CDR3 has 17 residues. Germline lookup yields CDR1 LGHDT and CDR2 YNNKEL (reference sequence). Between the trimmed V and J ends, which lost 4 bases and 0 bases, there was a span of 18 bases. CDR3 residues: CASSPSRLHSMNTEAFF. The CDR3 nucleotides read TGTGCCAGCAGCCCCTCAAGACTCCACTCCATGAACACTGAAGCTTTCTTT.

This rearrangement joins TRBV5-1 to TRBJ1-1; possible D gene TRBD1, 6 bases. Germline CDR1 SGHRS, CDR2 YFSETQ. Trimming removed 5 bases at V and 1 base at J, with 15 bases between. The CDR3 spans 15 residues. CDR3 region: CASRASATGNTEAFF. The DNA for the CDR3 is TGCGCCAGCAGAGCATCGGCGACAGGGAACACTGAAGCTTTCTTT.

This clonotype was counted ten times or more. The chain links TRBV6-6 to TRBJ1-2, with a weak D call TRBD1 (5 bases). In germline, CDR1 is MNHNY, CDR2 SVGAGI (reference sequence). V was shortened by 2 bases and J by 2 bases, with 6 bases between the two germline ends. The CDR3 length is 13 residues. CDR3 DNA: TGTGCCAGCAGTTACACAGGAAACTATGGCTACACCTTC. Its protein product is CASSYTGNYGYTF.

This clonotype was seen many times. The chain has TRBV20-1 and TRBJ1-5, with 7 bases identical to TRBD1. With V trimmed by 0 bases and J by 5 bases, 7 bases remained unmatched. This CDR3 spans 15 amino acids. The germline V gene has CDR1 DFQATT and CDR2 SNEGSKA (reference sequence). For the CDR3, the DNA is TGCAGTGCTAGAGATTGGGCCAGGGGGGATCAGCCCCAGCATTTT. The encoded protein is CSARDWARGDQPQHF.

This clonotype was observed many times. The chain joins TRBV29-1 to TRBJ2-3, with D possibly matching TRBD1 (6 bases). Trimming removed 0 bases at V and 13 bases at J, with 11 bases between. CDR3 length: 11 amino acids. CDR1 SQVTM and CDR2 ANQGSEA come from the germline V gene. CDR3 nucleotides: TGCAGCGTTGAAGATCCGGGACAAAAGTATTTT. It codes for CSVEDPGQKYF.

This clonotype occurred many times. This chain connects TRBV29-1 to TRBJ2-1; TRBD1 might be the D (6 bases). The CDR3 loop spans 11 amino acids. Germline V gene data show CDR1 as SQVTM and CDR2 as ANQGSEA. With 6 bases removed from V and 6 bases from J, the gap between germline ends came to 9 bases. The CDR3: CSVKQGNEQFF. The CDR3 region has the DNA TGCAGCGTCAAACAGGGCAATGAGCAGTTCTTC.

There are many counts of this clonotype. The rearrangement uses TRBV20-1 and TRBJ2-5, with unresolved D. The length of the CDR3 is 12 residues. Germline V gene lookup returns CDR1 DFQATT and CDR2 SNEGSKA (reference sequence). Trimming took off 6 bases at V and 5 bases at J, with 13 bases between the two ends. CDR3 nucleotides: TGCAGTGCAACTGGGCCGGGCGAGACCCAGTACTTC. The encoded protein is CSATGPGETQYF.

This clonotype was seen only a few times. The chain links TRBV20-1 to TRBJ2-1, with TRBD2 matching 11 bases. This CDR3 has 19 residues. Germline CDR1 reads DFQATT; CDR2 reads SNEGSKA (reference sequence). The V segment lost 0 bases and the J segment 2 bases; nucleotides outside the gene matches: 12. The CDR3, as DNA: TGCAGTGCTAGAGAGGATGGTGGCCTACTAGCGGGGGCCTACAATGAGCAGTTCTTC. This sequence encodes CSAREDGGLLAGAYNEQFF.

The J gene is TRBJ2-3, the V gene TRBV21-1; the table's D call, TRBD1, has no DNA check behind it. TRBV21-1 is a pseudogene segment. This CDR3 is 19 amino acids long. DNA of the CDR3: TGTGCCAGAACCCGAACGATCGGGCGAAACAACGACGGGGCAGATACGCAGTATTTT. Amino acid sequence: CARTRTIGRNNDGADTQYF.

V and J are TRBV6-1 and TRBJ1-2; TRBD1 is a possible D gene (6 bases). This CDR3 region has 16 residues. Germline V lookup: CDR1 MNHNS, CDR2 SASEGT. V was cut by 2 bases and J by 8 bases, with 21 bases left in between. The CDR3 DNA reads as TGTGCCAGCAGTGAAAGTTGGACAGCTCCCATAGGCGGCTACACCTTC. It specifies CASSESWTAPIGGYTF.

The chain has TRBV29-1 and TRBJ1-1, with D perhaps matching TRBD1 (6 bases). The CDR3 spans 11 residues. The germline V gene has CDR1 SQVTM and CDR2 ANQGSEA. CDR3 amino acids: CSGGLNTEAFF. The DNA of the CDR3 is TGCTCTGGGGGGCTAAACACTGAAGCTTTCTTT.

This clonotype was seen many times. The chain joins TRBV28 to TRBJ2-3; TRBD2 agrees at 14 bases. Germline CDR1 reads MDHEN; CDR2 reads SYDVKM. This CDR3 has 17 residues. The V and J ends lost 5 bases and 3 bases, in that order; junction bases with no gene match: 7. This chain's CDR3 is CASSPGTSGSRTDTQYF. Written as DNA, the CDR3 is TGTGCCAGCAGTCCCGGGACTAGCGGGAGTAGAACAGATACGCAGTATTTT.

This clonotype was recorded at least ten times. The J gene is TRBJ1-1, the V gene TRBV3-1; TRBD1 matches at 8 bases. Looked up from germline, CDR1 is LGHDT and CDR2 is YNNKEL (reference sequence). The J segment lost 1 base and the V segment lost 6 bases, leaving 7 bases of the junction unmatched. The CDR3 has 15 residues. CDR3: CASRRTGQWNTEAFF. CDR3 coding DNA: TGTGCCAGCAGAAGGACAGGGCAGTGGAACACTGAAGCTTTCTTT.

This clonotype was counted many times. The chain recombines TRBV9 with TRBJ2-7, with 8 nucleotides matching TRBD1. CDR3 length: 14 residues. The V gene end was trimmed by 3 bases and the J gene end by 2 bases; junction bases not matched to a gene: 4. Germline lookup yields CDR1 SGDLS and CDR2 YYNGEE. CDR3 DNA sequence: TGTGCCAGCAGCGCCGGACAGGGTCCCTACGAGCAGTACTTC. Translation gives CASSAGQGPYEQYF.

In its sample, this clonotype was seen a few times. V gene TRBV6-2 or TRBV6-3 combines with J gene TRBJ1-5, with 10 bases fitting TRBD1. J lost 1 base, V lost 7 bases, and 4 bases had no gene match. There are 15 residues in the CDR3. Germline V CDR1 and CDR2: MNHEY, SVGEGT. This CDR3 reads CASTRQGASNQPQHF. The CDR3 coding sequence is TGTGCCAGCACCCGACAGGGGGCGAGCAATCAGCCCCAGCATTTT.

At least ten counts were recorded for this clonotype. This rearrangement joins TRBV18 to TRBJ2-2; D remains ambiguous. CDR1 is KGHSH and CDR2 is LQKENI in the germline V gene. The CDR3 extends over 15 amino acids. V lost 1 base and J lost 2, with 8 bases in between. CDR3 in amino acids: CASSPQRINTGELFF. The CDR3 DNA reads TGTGCCAGCTCACCACAACGGATTAACACCGGGGAGCTGTTTTTT.

This clonotype was counted ten times or more. This sequence joins TRBV29-1 and TRBJ2-5; perhaps D is TRBD1 or TRBD2 (6 bases each). Germline CDR1 is SQVTM and CDR2 is ANQGSEA. The germline V and J ends were trimmed by 7 bases and 5 bases, with 14 bases remaining between them. The CDR3 is 12 amino acids. The chain's CDR3 is CSARGGLETQYF. The CDR3 nucleotides are TGCAGCGCCCGAGGGGGGCTGGAGACCCAGTACTTC.

The table lists this clonotype with a few counts. The chain employs TRBV5-1 and TRBJ2-1; TRBD2 matches at 13 bases. Germline values: CDR1 SGHRS, CDR2 YFSETQ. V shed 0 bases, J shed 6 bases, and the junction held 0 bases outside the gene matches. CDR3 size: 15 residues. In nucleotides, the CDR3 is TGCGCCAGCAGCTTGGGACTAGCGGGGGGCAATGAGCAGTTCTTC. As protein: CASSLGLAGGNEQFF.

This clonotype has ten or more counts. The chain employs TRBV11-2 and TRBJ2-2; no firm D call. This CDR3 contains 15 residues. Trimming left V 5 bases short and J 5 bases short, with 15 bases between. Germline-derived CDR1 and CDR2 are SGHAT and FQNNGV. CDR3 sequence (DNA): TGTGCCAGCAGCCCGTATACCGCCGGAACCGGGGAGCTGTTTTTT. Its translation is CASSPYTAGTGELFF.

This clonotype came up many times. The chain couples TRBV12-3 or TRBV12-4 to TRBJ1-1; a weak D match, TRBD1 (5 bases). V lost 2 bases, J lost 4 bases, and 8 bases lay in between. This CDR3 contains 13 residues. The DNA for the CDR3 is TGTGCCAGCAGTTTAAGCCAGGGCACTGAAGCTTTCTTT. Translated: CASSLSQGTEAFF.

This clonotype showed up many times. V gene TRBV29-1 combines with J gene TRBJ2-1; 13 nucleotides match TRBD2. The CDR3 runs to 14 residues. Trimming took 6 bases from V and 8 from J; bases not matched to a gene: 7. Germline assignment: CDR1 SQVTM and CDR2 ANQGSEA. The DNA for the CDR3 is TGCAGCGTCCAGACTAGCGGGAGGTTAGATGAGCAGTTCTTC. Translating gives CSVQTSGRLDEQFF.

The rearrangement uses TRBV6-6 and TRBJ2-3, with TRBD2 matching 14 bases. The germline V gene has CDR1 MNHNY and CDR2 SVGAGI (reference sequence). The J segment lost 5 bases and the V segment lost 6 bases, leaving 4 bases of the junction unmatched. CDR3 length: 15 residues. CDR3 sequence (DNA): TGTGCCAGCAGCAGGACTAGCGGGGGGTTAGATACGCAGTATTTT. Its protein is CASSRTSGGLDTQYF.

This clonotype was observed many times. V is TRBV12-3 or TRBV12-4 and J is TRBJ2-2; D perhaps matches TRBD2 (5 bases). Trimming cost V 3 bases and J 2 bases, with 10 bases left between them. The CDR3 spans 15 residues. CDR3 DNA: TGTGCCAGCAGTTTGCCGGGGATAAACACCGGGGAGCTGTTTTTT. Translated: CASSLPGINTGELFF.

This clonotype was counted many times. The CDR3 coding sequence is TGTGCCAGCAGGGGATCCTCAGCGGGACAAAAGGGCGAGCAGTACTTC. Its protein is CASRGSSAGQKGEQYF. This chain links TRBV5-4 with TRBJ2-7, with D possibly being TRBD2 (7 bases). Germline CDR1 is SGHNT and CDR2 is YYREEE (reference sequence). The CDR3 has 16 residues. The ends were cut back, 5 bases at V and 6 bases at J, with 24 bases in the middle. The complete variable domain, with remaining parts taken from reference TRBV5-4 and TRBJ2-7, reads ETGVTQSPTHLIKTRGQQVTLRCSSQSGHNTVSWYQQALGQGPQFIFQYYREEENGRGNFPPRFSGLQFPNYSSELNVNALELDDSALYLCASRGSSAGQKGEQYFGPGTRLTVT.

This rearrangement joins TRBV20-1 to TRBJ2-2; D call uncertain. CDR3 length: 15 residues. V lost 4 bases to trimming and J lost 6 bases, with 18 bases between them. Germline-derived CDR1 and CDR2 are DFQATT and SNEGSKA (reference sequence). CDR3 amino acids: CSANTGILGPGELFF. The CDR3 nucleotides are TGCAGTGCTAACACTGGGATACTGGGTCCCGGGGAGCTGTTTTTT.

This sequence joins TRBV27 and TRBJ2-5; TRBD1 matches at 10 bases. The ends lost 5 bases at V and 5 bases at J; junction bases unmatched: 2. Germline assignment: CDR1 MNHEY and CDR2 SMNVEV (reference sequence). The CDR3 totals 13 residues. The CDR3 region has the DNA TGTGCCAGCAGTCCGACAGGGGGCGAGACCCAGTACTTC. Translating it yields CASSPTGGETQYF.